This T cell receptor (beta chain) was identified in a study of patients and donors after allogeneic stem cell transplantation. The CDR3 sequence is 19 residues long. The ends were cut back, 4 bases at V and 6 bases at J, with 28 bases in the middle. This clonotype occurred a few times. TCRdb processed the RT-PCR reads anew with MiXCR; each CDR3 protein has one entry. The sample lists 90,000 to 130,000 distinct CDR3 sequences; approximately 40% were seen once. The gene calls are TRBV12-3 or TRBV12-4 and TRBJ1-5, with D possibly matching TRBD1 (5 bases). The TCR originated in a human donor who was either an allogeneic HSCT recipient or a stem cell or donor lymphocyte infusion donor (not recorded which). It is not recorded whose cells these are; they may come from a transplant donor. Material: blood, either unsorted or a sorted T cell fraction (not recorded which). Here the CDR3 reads CASSSWGNRLGGPSQPQHF. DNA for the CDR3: TGTGCCAGCAGTTCCTGGGGGAATCGTCTCGGAGGACCAAGTCAGCCCCAGCATTTT.